This T cell receptor beta chain came from a study of OX40 agonist ivuxolimab in advanced cancers. About the investigation overall: Ivuxolimab, which targeted the costimulatory receptor OX40 (CD134), was an agonistic, fully human IgG2 monoclonal antibody. Intravenous ivuxolimab was administered to patients every 2 weeks at six dose levels: 0.01, 0.1, 0.3, 1.5, 3 and 10 mg/kg. Of the 50 or so patients in dose escalation, some 19 had hepatocellular carcinoma, about 15 had melanoma, 9 had renal cell carcinoma and 9 had head and neck cancer. In the dose-escalation cohort, 70% to 90% of patients were male, and the mean age was roughly 56 years with a range of about 23 to 79. Prior anti-PD-1, anti-PD-L1 or anti-CTLA-4 therapy was permitted, and 40% of dose-escalation patients had received checkpoint inhibitors. Partial responses were achieved by three dose-escalation patients, of whom one had hepatocellular carcinoma and two had cutaneous melanoma. The purpose of peripheral TCRbeta sequencing was to test whether ivuxolimab changed TCR sequence diversity and led to clonal T-cell expansion. The monotherapy dose-escalation portion (N ≈ 50 patients) of the phase I ivuxolimab trial is reported in the paper. The full study reports these points: After ivuxolimab, more expanded clones were found on average in CD8+ T cells than in CD4+ T cells. In the 0.1-3.0 mg/kg groups, partial responders had among the lowest normalized peripheral clonal expansion, particularly in CD8+ T cells. Low levels of normalized T-cell clonal expansion were also shown by some nonresponding patients. Clonal expansion of both CD4+ and CD8+ blood T cells was observed from baseline to week 6 at doses 0.1 to 3.0 mg/kg. The antigen specificity of the peripheral T cells that underwent clonal expansion was not determined.

For sequencing of the TCRbeta CDR3 region, genomic DNA was extracted from the sorted cells. The immunoSEQ Assay was used to sequence the TCRbeta CDR3 regions. Sourced from immuneACCESS, this table was stored by TCRdb with only in-frame sequences that have V and J called. A share of the clones is absent; for the studies checked, an unresolved V gene accounts for under half, and the remainder has no known explanation. The sample profile shows under 80,000 clones; roughly 86% of them were found once. The ten largest clonotypes hold under 0.85% of the sample. Patients with a history of autoimmune disease or receiving systemic immunosuppression were excluded from the trial. Peripheral blood for TCR sequencing was collected from all dose cohorts at baseline, on cycle 4 day 1, and on cycle 7 day 1. Samples came from an open-label, multicenter, first-in-human phase I dose-escalation trial of ivuxolimab. The trial enrolled adults with locally advanced or metastatic head and neck squamous cell, hepatocellular, melanoma or renal cell carcinoma. CD4+ and CD8+ T cells were sorted separately from peripheral blood before TCR sequencing.

With respect to this clone: Its antigen remains unidentified. No much larger clonotype is one base removed from it; base qualities were not supplied.

CDR1 and CDR2, looked up from the germline V gene, are MNHEY and SVGAGI. V sheds 5 bases and J sheds 4 bases, leaving 11 bases between their ends. The CDR3 starts with the cysteine, ends with the phenylalanine, and has 13 residues. Just CDR3 DNA is preserved here, 39 bases in frame from base 1. The sequences come from CD4+ or CD8+ T cells sorted from blood, collected in a trial of the OX40 agonist ivuxolimab. Here the chain combines TRBV6-5 and TRBJ2-5; no confident D gene assignment can be made. The TCR originated in an adult with an advanced solid tumor such as melanoma, head and neck, liver or kidney cancer. The nucleotide sequence is given as TGTGCCAGCAGTAAAGGAGTAAGAGAGACCCAGTACTTC. Its protein reads: CASSKGVRETQYF.